The 9 T cell receptor beta chains given below trace back to one sample, sequenced in a study of blood T cell repertoires in COVID-19. This table comes from immunoSEQ multiplex PCR, and its TCRdb copy is limited to in-frame clones, with some not included. The sample lists 70,000 to 100,000 clones, roughly 70% occurring once. The sequencing input was peripheral blood. These receptors were collected from a woman aged 55 to 70 in a cohort sampled during active or convalescent COVID-19.

This clone was recorded a few times. The V gene is TRBV4-1, the J gene TRBJ1-4; tentatively, D is TRBD1 (6 bases). Germline CDR1 reads MGHRA; CDR2 reads YSYEKL. V was clipped by 1 base and J by 4 bases, with 13 bases between them. The CDR3 runs 16 residues. Written as DNA, the CDR3 is TGCGCCAGCAGCCAAGTAAGCGGGACAAGTAATGAAAAACTGTTTTTT. It specifies CASSQVSGTSNEKLFF.

J is TRBJ1-1 and V is TRBV6-4; D gene ambiguous. V lost 8 bases and J 4 bases, leaving 17 bases between the germline ends. The CDR3 extends over 14 amino acids. The germline V gene has CDR1 MRHNA and CDR2 SNTAGT. The CDR3 sequence is CASRPSGRVTEAFF. The DNA for the CDR3 is TGTGCCAGCCGACCTTCGGGGAGGGTCACTGAAGCTTTCTTT.

V and J are TRBV10-2 and TRBJ2-3, with D tentatively TRBD2 (5 bases). Germline values: CDR1 WSHSY, CDR2 SAAADI. CDR3 size: 14 residues. Trimming took 8 bases from V and 2 from J, leaving 14 bases between them. DNA of the CDR3: TGCGCCAGCGCTCGGCGAGGGAACACAGATACGCAGTATTTT. It codes for CASARRGNTDTQYF.

The chain uses TRBV28 and TRBJ1-2; the match to TRBD1 covers 8 bases. The ends lost 5 bases at V and 8 bases at J; junction bases unmatched: 4. The CDR3 is made up of 12 amino acids. The V gene's germline CDR1 is MDHEN and CDR2 SYDVKM. The CDR3 sequence is CASSGRGRGYTF. DNA of the CDR3: TGTGCCAGCAGTGGCAGGGGGCGAGGCTACACCTTC.

The J gene is TRBJ2-3, the V gene TRBV7-3, with 12 bases matching TRBD2. Germline V lookup: CDR1 SGHTA, CDR2 FQGTGA. The V gene end was trimmed by 1 base and the J gene end by 5 bases; junction bases not matched to a gene: 4. The CDR3 has 16 amino acids. CDR3 protein: CASSLSLAGGKDTQYF. The CDR3 DNA reads TGTGCCAGCAGCTTAAGTCTAGCGGGGGGGAAAGATACGCAGTATTTT. Supplemented by reference TRBV7-3 and TRBJ2-3, the full variable domain reads GAGVSQTPSNKVTEKGKYVELRCDPISGHTALYWYRQSLGQGPEFLIYFQGTGAADDSGLPNDRFFAVRPEGSVSTLKIQRTERGDSAVYLCASSLSLAGGKDTQYFGPGTRLTVL.

Here the CDR3 reads CASSLTSGVNTDTQYF. The CDR3 DNA reads as TGTGCCAGCAGCTTAACTAGCGGGGTGAACACAGATACGCAGTATTTT. This chain joins TRBV7-2 and TRBJ2-3; 10 positions agree with TRBD2. CDR1 is SGHTA and CDR2 is FQGNSA in the germline V gene. The ends lost 2 bases at V and 2 bases at J; junction bases unmatched: 4. The CDR3 runs 16 residues.

This clone was observed many times. This chain joins TRBV18 and TRBJ2-7; TRBD1 aligns across 8 bases. CDR1 is KGHSH and CDR2 is LQKENI in the germline V gene. The CDR3 consists of 14 residues. V trimming: 4 bases; J trimming: 0 bases; junction bases outside the gene matches: 2. The CDR3 nucleotides read TGTGCCAGCTCACAGACAGGGGACTCCTACGAGCAGTACTTC. Its protein is CASSQTGDSYEQYF.

The chain is built from TRBV6-5 and TRBJ2-7, with D possibly being TRBD2 (5 bases). Trimming removed 4 bases at V and 3 bases at J, with 13 bases between. The CDR3 is made up of 14 amino acids. From germline, CDR1 is MNHEY and CDR2 SVGAGI. The CDR3 bases are TGTGCCAGCAGTTCCCGGACGGGGAGCTACGAGCAGTACTTC. Translation gives CASSSRTGSYEQYF.

The V gene is TRBV7-2, the J gene TRBJ2-3; TRBD2 might be the D (6 bases). V dropped 0 bases and J dropped 1 base, with 17 bases sitting between them. The germline V gene encodes CDR1 SGHTA and CDR2 FQGNSA. The CDR3 spans 18 residues. CDR3 nucleotides: TGTGCCAGCAGCTTAGCGGGACGGGGGATCTATGGCACAGATACGCAGTATTTT. It is translated as CASSLAGRGIYGTDTQYF.